The entry that follows covers one T cell receptor (beta chain) sequence. Its antigen is still unknown. Replicate PCRs from sorted subsets contained around 200 ng DNA, which is 30,000 to 35,000 T cell genomes. Sequenced by immunoSEQ multiplex PCR; TCRdb stores in-frame clones only, minus some. The repertoire holds under 1,100,000 clones, around 76% seen once, with 1.4% in the top ten. This sample was included in a study of shared clonotypes between healthy human individuals. Points from the study as a whole: Clonotype sharing among donors was thought likely to change with sequencing depth.

CDR3 length: 12 amino acids. Germline V gene sequence: CDR1 MNHNS, CDR2 SASEGT. V was pared by 3 bases and J by 8 bases, with 10 bases between. In the CD4+ fraction, cells were divided into CD45RA+ naive and CD45RA-negative memory subsets. This chain links TRBV6-1 with TRBJ1-2; D is unclear. The sequencing sample was made of memory CD4+ T cells sorted from blood. Noted subset: CD45RA-negative fraction. The receptor was isolated from a man aged 18 to 30 in good health. As DNA, the CDR3 is TGTGCCAGCAGTGAGCCCCCCTGGGGCTACACCTTC. It yields the protein CASSEPPWGYTF.